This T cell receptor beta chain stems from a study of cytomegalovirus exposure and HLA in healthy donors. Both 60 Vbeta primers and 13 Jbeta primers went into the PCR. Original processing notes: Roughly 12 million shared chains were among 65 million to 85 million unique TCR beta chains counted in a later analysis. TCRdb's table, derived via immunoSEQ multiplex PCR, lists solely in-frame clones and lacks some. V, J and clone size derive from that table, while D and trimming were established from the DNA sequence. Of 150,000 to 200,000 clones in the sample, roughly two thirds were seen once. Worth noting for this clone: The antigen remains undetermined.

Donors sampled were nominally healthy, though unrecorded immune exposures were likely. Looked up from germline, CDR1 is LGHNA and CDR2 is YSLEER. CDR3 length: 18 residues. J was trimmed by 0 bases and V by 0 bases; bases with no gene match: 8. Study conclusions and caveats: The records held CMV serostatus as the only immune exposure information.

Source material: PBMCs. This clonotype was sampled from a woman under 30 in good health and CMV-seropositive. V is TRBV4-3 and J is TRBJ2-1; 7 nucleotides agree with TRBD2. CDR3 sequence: CASSQEGPGGSSYNEQFF. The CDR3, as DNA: TGCGCCAGCAGCCAAGAGGGTCCCGGGGGGAGCTCCTACAATGAGCAGTTCTTC.